The sequence of this T cell receptor beta chain was determined in a study of shared clonotypes between healthy human individuals. About the research overall: Serving as donors were two women and a few men, whose ages spanned 18 to 49. Each donor's CD8 memory used one plate, CD8 naive two, each CD4 subset three.

The J segment lost 4 bases and the V segment lost 11 bases, leaving 9 bases of the junction unmatched. CDR1 is SNHLY, CDR2 FYNNEI, per germline. The CDR3 runs 13 residues. The test was conducted at deep level. Profiling relied on immunoSEQ multiplex PCR, and the TCRdb table lists in-frame clones only, not all of them. This sample has some 2 million clones, with about 95% found just once. As defined, naive CD8 cells were CD45RO-negative and positively selected for CCR7, with terminally differentiated effector memory CD45RA+ cells excluded. Only Caucasian adults living in Nashville, Tennessee served as donors.

This rearrangement joins TRBV2 to TRBJ2-7, with 9 nucleotides matching TRBD1. Material: naive CD8+ T cells sorted from blood. This receptor was taken from a man younger than 35 in good health. CDR3 amino acids: CAYKGQGAYEQYF. CDR3 in DNA: TGTGCCTACAAGGGACAGGGAGCGTACGAGCAGTACTTC.